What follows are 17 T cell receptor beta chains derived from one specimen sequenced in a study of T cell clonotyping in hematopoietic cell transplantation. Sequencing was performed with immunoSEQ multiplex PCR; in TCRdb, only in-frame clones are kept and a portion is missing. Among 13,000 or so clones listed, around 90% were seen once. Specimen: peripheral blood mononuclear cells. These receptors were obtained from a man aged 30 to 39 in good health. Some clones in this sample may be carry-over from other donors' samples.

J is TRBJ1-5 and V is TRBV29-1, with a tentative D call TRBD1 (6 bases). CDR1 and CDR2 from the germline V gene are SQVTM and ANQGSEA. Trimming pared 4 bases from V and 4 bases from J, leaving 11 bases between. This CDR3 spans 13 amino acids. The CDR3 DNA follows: TGCAGCGTTGCACAGGGCGGGAATCAGCCCCAGCATTTT. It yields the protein CSVAQGGNQPQHF.

The CDR3 DNA reads TGTGCCAGCAGTTACTCGCGAGAGACCCAGTACTTC. Protein: CASSYSRETQYF. The genes are TRBV6-5 and TRBJ2-5; no reliable D call. Germline V lookup: CDR1 MNHEY, CDR2 SVGAGI. The CDR3 totals 12 residues. V was trimmed by 0 bases and J by 4 bases, leaving 3 bases between them.

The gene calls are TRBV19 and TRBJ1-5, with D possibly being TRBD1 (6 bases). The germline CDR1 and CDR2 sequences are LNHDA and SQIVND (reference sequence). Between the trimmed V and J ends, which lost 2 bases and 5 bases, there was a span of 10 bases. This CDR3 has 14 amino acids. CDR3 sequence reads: CASSISAGDQPQHF. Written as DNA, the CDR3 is TGTGCCAGTAGTATATCGGCAGGGGATCAGCCCCAGCATTTT.

For the CDR3, the DNA is TGTGCCAGCAGTGAGATTACAGGGGAGAACTACGAGCAGTACTTC. This codes for CASSEITGENYEQYF. The chain joins TRBV6-1 to TRBJ2-7; 7 bases are shared with TRBD1. The CDR3 covers 15 residues. The ends lost 3 bases at V and 3 bases at J; junction bases unmatched: 8. CDR1 is MNHNS and CDR2 is SASEGT in the germline V gene.

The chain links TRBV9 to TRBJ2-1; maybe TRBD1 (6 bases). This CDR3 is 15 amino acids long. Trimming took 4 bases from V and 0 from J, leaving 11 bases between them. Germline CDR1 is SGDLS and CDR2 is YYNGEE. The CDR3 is CASSLRDNSYNEQFF. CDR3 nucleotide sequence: TGTGCCAGCAGCCTTAGGGACAACTCCTACAATGAGCAGTTCTTC.

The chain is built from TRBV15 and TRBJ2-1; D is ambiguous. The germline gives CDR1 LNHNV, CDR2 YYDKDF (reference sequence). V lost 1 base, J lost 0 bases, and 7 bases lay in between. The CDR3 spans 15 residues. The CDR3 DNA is TGTGCCACCAGCAGAGTTGCTACCTCCTACAATGAGCAGTTCTTC. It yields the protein CATSRVATSYNEQFF. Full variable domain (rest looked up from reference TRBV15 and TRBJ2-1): DAMVIQNPRYQVTQFGKPVTLSCSQTLNHNVMYWYQQKSSQAPKLLFHYYDKDFNNEADTPDNFQSRRPNTSFCFLDIRSPGLGDTAMYLCATSRVATSYNEQFFGPGTRLTVL.

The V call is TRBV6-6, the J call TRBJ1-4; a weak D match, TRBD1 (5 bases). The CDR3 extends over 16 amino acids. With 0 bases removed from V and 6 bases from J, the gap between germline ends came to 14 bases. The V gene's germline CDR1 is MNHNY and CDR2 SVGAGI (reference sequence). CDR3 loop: CASSYSRAGRDEKLFF. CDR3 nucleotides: TGTGCCAGCAGTTACTCGAGAGCAGGGAGGGATGAAAAACTGTTTTTT.

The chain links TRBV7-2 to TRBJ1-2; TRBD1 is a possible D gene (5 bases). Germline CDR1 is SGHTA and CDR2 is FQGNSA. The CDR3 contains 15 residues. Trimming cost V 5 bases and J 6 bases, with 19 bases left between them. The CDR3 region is CASSVRVGGNHGYTF. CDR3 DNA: TGTGCCAGCAGCGTCAGGGTTGGGGGAAATCATGGCTACACCTTC.

The CDR3 coding sequence is TGTGCCAGCAGCCCCATATCCGCCAGGATTACCGGGGAGCTGTTTTTT. Protein product: CASSPISARITGELFF. V and J are TRBV7-2 and TRBJ2-2, with unresolved D. CDR3 length equals 16 residues. CDR1 and CDR2 (germline): SGHTA, FQGNSA. V was pared by 5 bases and J by 5 bases, with 18 bases between.

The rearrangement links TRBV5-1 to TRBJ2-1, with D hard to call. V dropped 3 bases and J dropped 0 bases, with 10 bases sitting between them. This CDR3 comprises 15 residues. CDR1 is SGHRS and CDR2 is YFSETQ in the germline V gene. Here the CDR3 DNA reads TGCGCCAGCAGCTCTCTACCGAGCTCCTACAATGAGCAGTTCTTC. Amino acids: CASSSLPSSYNEQFF.

CDR3 in amino acids: CASQGGLETGELFF. The CDR3 region has the DNA TGTGCCAGCCAGGGGGGACTTGAAACCGGGGAGCTGTTTTTT. This sequence joins TRBV28 and TRBJ2-2; D might be TRBD1 (7 bases). The CDR3 consists of 14 residues. CDR1 is MDHEN and CDR2 is SYDVKM in the germline V gene. V was pared by 8 bases and J by 5 bases, with 15 bases between.

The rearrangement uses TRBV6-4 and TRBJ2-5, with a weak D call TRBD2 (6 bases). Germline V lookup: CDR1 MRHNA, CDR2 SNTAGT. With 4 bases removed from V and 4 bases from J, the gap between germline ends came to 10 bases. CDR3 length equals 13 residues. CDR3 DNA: TGTGCCAGCAGTGGAAGAGCGGGAGAGACCCAGTACTTC. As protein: CASSGRAGETQYF.

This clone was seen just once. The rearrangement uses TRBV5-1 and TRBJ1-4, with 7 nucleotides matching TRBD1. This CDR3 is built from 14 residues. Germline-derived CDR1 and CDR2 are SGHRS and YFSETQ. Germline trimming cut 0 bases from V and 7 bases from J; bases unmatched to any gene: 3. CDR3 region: CASSLDRGGEKLFF. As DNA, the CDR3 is TGCGCCAGCAGCTTGGACAGGGGCGGTGAAAAACTGTTTTTT. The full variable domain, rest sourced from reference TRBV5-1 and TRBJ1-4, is KAGVTQTPRYLIKTRGQQVTLSCSPISGHRSVSWYQQTPGQGLQFLFEYFSETQRNKGNFPGRFSGRQFSNSRSEMNVSTLELGDSALYLCASSLDRGGEKLFFGSGTQLSVL.

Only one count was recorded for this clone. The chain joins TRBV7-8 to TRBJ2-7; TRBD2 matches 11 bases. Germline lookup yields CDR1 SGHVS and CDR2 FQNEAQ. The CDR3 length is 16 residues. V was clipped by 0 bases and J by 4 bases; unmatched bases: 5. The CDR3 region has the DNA TGTGCCAGCAGCTTAGCAATAGCGGGGGGGCCTTACGAGCAGTACTTC. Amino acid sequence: CASSLAIAGGPYEQYF.

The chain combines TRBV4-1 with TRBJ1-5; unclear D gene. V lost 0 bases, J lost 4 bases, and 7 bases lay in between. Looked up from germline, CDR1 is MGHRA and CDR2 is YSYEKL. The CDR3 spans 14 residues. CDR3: CASSQEPDNQPQHF. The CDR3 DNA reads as TGCGCCAGCAGCCAAGAACCCGATAATCAGCCCCAGCATTTT.

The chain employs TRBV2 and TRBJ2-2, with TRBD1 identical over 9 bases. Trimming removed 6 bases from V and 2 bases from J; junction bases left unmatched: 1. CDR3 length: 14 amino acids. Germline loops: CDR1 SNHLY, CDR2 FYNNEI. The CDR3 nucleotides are TGTGCCAGCAGGGGACAGGGTAACACCGGGGAGCTGTTTTTT. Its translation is CASRGQGNTGELFF.

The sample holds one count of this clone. Here the CDR3 DNA reads TGTGCCAGTAGTCGACAGGGGAAAAACTATGGCTACACCTTC. It specifies CASSRQGKNYGYTF. The J gene is TRBJ1-2, the V gene TRBV19; 8 bases are a match to TRBD1. The germline CDR1 and CDR2 sequences are LNHDA and SQIVND (reference sequence). J lost 2 bases, V lost 5 bases, and 4 bases had no gene match. The CDR3 runs 14 residues. Based on the CDR3 plus reference TRBV19 and TRBJ1-2, the full variable domain is DGGITQSPKYLFRKEGQNVTLSCEQNLNHDAMYWYRQDPGQGLRLIYYSQIVNDFQKGDIAEGYSVSREKKESFPLTVTSAQKNPTAFYLCASSRQGKNYGYTFGSGTRLTVV.